The 21 T cell receptor beta chains listed next were all sequenced from one sample in a study of T-cell memory formation after mild COVID-19. A single record per CDR3 protein comes from TCRdb applying MiXCR to the 5' RACE reads. Here the sample spans roughly 80,000 distinct CDR3 sequences, around 14% being singletons. The source material was PBMCs or a T cell subset sorted from them (not recorded which). The receptors originated from an adult woman who had mild COVID-19 (a few samples of this study predate the infection). Cell type and time point are not known.

J is TRBJ2-1 and V is TRBV6-1, with TRBD1 identical over 11 bases. Unmatched junction bases numbered 8, after V lost 2 bases and J lost 8 bases. The germline gives CDR1 MNHNS, CDR2 SASEGT. This CDR3 is built from 16 residues. The CDR3 reads CASSERTGGLGDEQFF. Written as DNA, the CDR3 is TGTGCCAGCAGTGAAAGGACAGGGGGCCTGGGCGATGAGCAGTTCTTC.

This clonotype was counted at least ten times. The V and J genes are TRBV4-3 and TRBJ2-7; D ambiguous. This CDR3 contains 14 residues. Trimming took off 0 bases at V and 2 bases at J, with 8 bases between the two ends. Germline CDR1 LGHNA, CDR2 YSLEER. CDR3: CASSQDVSTYEQYF. The CDR3 bases are TGCGCCAGCAGCCAAGATGTCAGTACCTACGAGCAGTACTTC.

V gene TRBV7-6 combines with J gene TRBJ2-7; 7 nucleotides match TRBD1. CDR3 size: 15 residues. Germline lookup yields CDR1 SGHVS and CDR2 FNYEAQ. Trimming cost V 5 bases and J 9 bases; bases outside gene matches: 16. The DNA for the CDR3 is TGTGCCAGCAGCGGACGGACAGGCGTTCTAACGGCGCAGTACTTC. This gives the protein CASSGRTGVLTAQYF.

This chain joins TRBV4-3 and TRBJ1-1; a weak D match, TRBD1 (5 bases). Trimming pared 0 bases from V and 0 bases from J, leaving 8 bases between. The CDR3 is 15 residues long. Germline V lookup: CDR1 LGHNA, CDR2 YSLEER. The CDR3, as DNA: TGCGCCAGCAGCCAAGATCAAGGGGTGAACACTGAAGCTTTCTTT. Its translation is CASSQDQGVNTEAFF.

V usage is TRBV6-5 and J usage is TRBJ2-5; 11 bases fit TRBD2. The ends lost 1 base at V and 2 bases at J; junction bases unmatched: 0. This CDR3 region has 15 residues. CDR1 is MNHEY, CDR2 SVGAGI, per germline. Written as DNA, the CDR3 is TGTGCCAGCAGTTACTTAGCGGGGGGGCAAGAGACCCAGTACTTC. Its protein is CASSYLAGGQETQYF.

This clonotype was seen a handful of times. The chain carries TRBV6-5 and TRBJ2-3; 12 bases agree with TRBD1. Germline V gene data show CDR1 as MNHEY and CDR2 as SVGAGI. The V segment lost 2 bases and the J segment 4 bases; nucleotides outside the gene matches: 4. This CDR3 is 16 amino acids long. CDR3 residues: CASSYPGQGAADTQYF. CDR3 DNA sequence: TGTGCCAGCAGTTACCCGGGACAGGGGGCGGCAGATACGCAGTATTTT.

This clonotype was seen many times. V gene TRBV20-1 combines with J gene TRBJ1-1; weak D call: TRBD1 (6 bases). Trimming removed 2 bases at V and 7 bases at J, with 20 bases between. Per the germline V gene, CDR1 is DFQATT and CDR2 is SNEGSKA (reference sequence). The CDR3 is made up of 15 amino acids. CDR3 sequence reads: CSARPLLVGAVEAFF. DNA for the CDR3: TGCAGTGCTAGACCACTCCTCGTGGGGGCGGTTGAAGCTTTCTTT.

The chain links TRBV7-9 to TRBJ2-7; D is uncertain. Germline CDR1 SEHNR, CDR2 FQNEAQ (reference sequence). CDR3 length: 12 residues. Trimming left V 0 bases short and J 7 bases short, with 7 bases between. CDR3 nucleotides: TGTGCCAGCAGCTTAGCGGATATGGAGCAGTACTTC. Protein: CASSLADMEQYF.

There are a few counts of this clonotype. The gene calls are TRBV3-1 and TRBJ2-1; weak D call: TRBD1 (6 bases). The CDR3 runs 16 residues. The germline V and J ends were trimmed by 4 bases and 7 bases, with 20 bases remaining between them. Germline V gene sequence: CDR1 LGHDT, CDR2 YNNKEL (reference sequence). The CDR3 DNA sequence: TGTGCCAGCAGCCCCTCCGCACACAGGGTTCGTAATGAGCAGTTCTTC. Its translation is CASSPSAHRVRNEQFF.

The chain recombines TRBV15 with TRBJ2-1; 8 nucleotides agree with TRBD2. The trim removed 0 bases at V and 0 bases at J, leaving 4 bases unmatched. The germline V gene encodes CDR1 LNHNV and CDR2 YYDKDF (reference sequence). The CDR3 runs 17 residues. Here the CDR3 reads CATSREESGGSYNEQFF. DNA for the CDR3: TGTGCCACCAGCAGAGAGGAGAGCGGGGGCTCCTACAATGAGCAGTTCTTC.

This sequence joins TRBV9 and TRBJ1-2; D call uncertain. Per the germline V gene, CDR1 is SGDLS and CDR2 is YYNGEE. This CDR3 comprises 13 residues. Trimming pared 7 bases from V and 2 bases from J, leaving 12 bases between. Here the CDR3 reads CASHRGGNYGYTF. The CDR3 region has the DNA TGTGCCAGCCATCGAGGAGGGAACTATGGCTACACCTTC.

The chain joins TRBV12-3 or TRBV12-4 to TRBJ2-7, with TRBD2 identical over 8 bases. J gave up 5 bases and V 4 bases, and 10 bases lay outside the gene matches. CDR3 length: 15 amino acids. The DNA of the CDR3 is TGTGCCAGCAGTTGGGGGCCGGGGGGGGACGACGAGCAGTACTTC. Its translation: CASSWGPGGDDEQYF.

This chain uses TRBV10-3 with TRBJ2-7; D gene ambiguous. The germline gives CDR1 ENHRY, CDR2 SYGVKD. Trimming took off 8 bases at V and 5 bases at J, with 19 bases between the two ends. The CDR3 loop spans 14 amino acids. CDR3 residues: CAIQEVGRVDEQYF. The CDR3 DNA reads TGTGCCATCCAAGAAGTGGGAAGGGTCGACGAGCAGTACTTC.

This chain links TRBV11-2 with TRBJ2-7; 9 bases agree with TRBD1. Germline V gene data show CDR1 as SGHAT and CDR2 as FQNNGV. V shed 5 bases and J 4 bases; nucleotides not matched to a gene: 18. This CDR3 is built from 18 residues. The CDR3 DNA sequence: TGTGCCAGCAGCCCTCATCCTCTGGCGGGGACAGGGCGGTACGAGCAGTACTTC. This translates into CASSPHPLAGTGRYEQYF.

This sequence joins TRBV12-3 or TRBV12-4 and TRBJ1-2; D not certain. The CDR3 has 12 residues. V lost 5 bases to trimming and J lost 4 bases, with 8 bases between them. The CDR3 loop reads CASSPLGYGYTF. The CDR3 nucleotides are TGTGCCAGCAGTCCCCTCGGCTATGGCTACACCTTC.

V gene TRBV7-6 combines with J gene TRBJ2-7, with 7 bases fitting TRBD1. The V and J ends lost 1 base and 3 bases, in that order; junction bases with no gene match: 3. The germline V gene encodes CDR1 SGHVS and CDR2 FNYEAQ. The CDR3 totals 14 residues. The CDR3 region is CASSLGDSYYEQYF. DNA for the CDR3: TGTGCCAGCAGCTTAGGGGACAGCTACTACGAGCAGTACTTC.

There are a few counts of this clonotype. The rearrangement uses TRBV20-1 and TRBJ1-5; D call uncertain. This CDR3 comprises 16 residues. V was trimmed by 0 bases and J by 2 bases, leaving 14 bases between them. Germline V gene lookup returns CDR1 DFQATT and CDR2 SNEGSKA (reference sequence). The CDR3 DNA reads as TGCAGTGCTAGAGATCTGACGGAGCCGGGCAATCAGCCCCAGCATTTT. Translated: CSARDLTEPGNQPQHF.

The table lists this clonotype with a few counts. The chain links TRBV29-1 to TRBJ2-7; the match to TRBD1 covers 7 bases. The CDR3 is 13 residues long. Trimming at V came to 6 bases and at J to 5 bases, leaving 10 bases not matched to a gene. CDR1 is SQVTM, CDR2 ANQGSEA, per germline. CDR3 DNA: TGCAGCGTCACCTTTCAGGGGGAAAACGAGCAGTACTTC. Its translation: CSVTFQGENEQYF.

This clonotype came up a few times. This sequence joins TRBV5-1 and TRBJ2-7; tentatively, D is TRBD1 or TRBD2 (5 bases each). Germline lookup yields CDR1 SGHRS and CDR2 YFSETQ. This CDR3 is built from 15 residues. V dropped 2 bases and J dropped 4 bases, with 16 bases sitting between them. CDR3 protein: CASSLRGGTSYEQYF. Here the CDR3 DNA reads TGCGCCAGCAGCTTAAGGGGTGGTACTAGTTACGAGCAGTACTTC.

The V and J genes are TRBV15 and TRBJ1-1; D gene unclear. The CDR3 extends over 13 amino acids. Germline V lookup: CDR1 LNHNV, CDR2 YYDKDF (reference sequence). V dropped 6 bases and J dropped 6 bases, with 14 bases sitting between them. This chain's CDR3 is CATSIRSGSEAFF. In DNA, the CDR3 is TGTGCCACCAGTATTCGGTCGGGATCTGAAGCTTTCTTT.

In this sample, this clonotype turned up a few times. The V gene is TRBV13, the J gene TRBJ2-7, with 13 bases lining up with TRBD2. The germline gives CDR1 PRHDT, CDR2 FYEKMQ (reference sequence). J was trimmed by 7 bases and V by 0 bases; bases with no gene match: 6. This CDR3 has 16 amino acids. For the CDR3, the DNA is TGTGCCAGCAGCTTAGGACTAGCGGGAGGGAGGAGTGAGCAGTACTTC. Amino acid sequence: CASSLGLAGGRSEQYF.